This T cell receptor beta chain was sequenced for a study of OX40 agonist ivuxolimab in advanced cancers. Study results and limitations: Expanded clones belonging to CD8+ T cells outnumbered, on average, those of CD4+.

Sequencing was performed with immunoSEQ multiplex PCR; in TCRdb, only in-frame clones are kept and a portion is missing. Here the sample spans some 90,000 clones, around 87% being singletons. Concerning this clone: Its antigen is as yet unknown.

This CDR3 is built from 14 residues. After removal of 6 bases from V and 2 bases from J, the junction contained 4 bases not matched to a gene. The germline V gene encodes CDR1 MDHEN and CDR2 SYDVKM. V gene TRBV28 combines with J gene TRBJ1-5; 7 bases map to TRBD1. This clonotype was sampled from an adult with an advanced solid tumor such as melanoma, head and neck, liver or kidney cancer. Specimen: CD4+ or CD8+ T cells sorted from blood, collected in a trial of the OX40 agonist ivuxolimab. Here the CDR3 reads CASSRQGGNQPQHF. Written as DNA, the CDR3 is TGTGCCAGCAGCCGACAGGGTGGCAATCAGCCCCAGCATTTT.